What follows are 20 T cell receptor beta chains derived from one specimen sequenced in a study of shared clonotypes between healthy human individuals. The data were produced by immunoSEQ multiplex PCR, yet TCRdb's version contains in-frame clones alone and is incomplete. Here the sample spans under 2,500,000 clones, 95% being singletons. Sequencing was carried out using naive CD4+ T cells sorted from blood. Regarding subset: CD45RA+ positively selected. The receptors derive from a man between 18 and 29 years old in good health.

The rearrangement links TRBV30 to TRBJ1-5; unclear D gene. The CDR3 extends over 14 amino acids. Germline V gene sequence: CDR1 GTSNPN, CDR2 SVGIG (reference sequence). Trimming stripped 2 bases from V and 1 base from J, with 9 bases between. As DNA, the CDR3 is TGTGCCTGGAGTCGGAGCGAGAGCAATCAGCCCCAGCATTTT. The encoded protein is CAWSRSESNQPQHF.

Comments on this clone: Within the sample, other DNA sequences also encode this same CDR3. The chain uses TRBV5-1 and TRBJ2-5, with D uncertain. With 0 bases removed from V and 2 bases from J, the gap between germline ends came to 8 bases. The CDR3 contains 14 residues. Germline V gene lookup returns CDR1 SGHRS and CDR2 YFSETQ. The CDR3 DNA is TGCGCCAGCAGCTTGGAACGTTTACAAGAGACCCAGTACTTC. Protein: CASSLERLQETQYF.

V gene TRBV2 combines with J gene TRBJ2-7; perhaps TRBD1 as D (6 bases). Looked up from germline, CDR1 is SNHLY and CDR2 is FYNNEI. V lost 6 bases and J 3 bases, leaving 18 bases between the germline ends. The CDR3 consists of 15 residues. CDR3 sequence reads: CASRVTGTRSYEQYF. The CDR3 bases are TGTGCCAGCAGGGTCACCGGGACACGGAGCTACGAGCAGTACTTC.

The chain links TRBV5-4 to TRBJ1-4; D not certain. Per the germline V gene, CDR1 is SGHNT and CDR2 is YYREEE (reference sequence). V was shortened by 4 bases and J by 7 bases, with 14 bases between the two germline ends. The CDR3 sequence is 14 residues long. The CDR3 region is CASSLSELIEKLFF. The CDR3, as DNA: TGTGCCAGCAGCCTCTCAGAGCTCATTGAAAAACTGTTTTTT.

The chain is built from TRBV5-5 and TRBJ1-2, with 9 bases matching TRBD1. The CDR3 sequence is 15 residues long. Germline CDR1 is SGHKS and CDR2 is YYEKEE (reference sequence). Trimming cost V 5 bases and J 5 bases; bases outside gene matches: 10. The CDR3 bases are TGTGCCAGCAGTCGTGAGACAGGGGGAAGTTATGGCTACACCTTC. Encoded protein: CASSRETGGSYGYTF. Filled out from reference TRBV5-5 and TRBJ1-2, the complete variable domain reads DAGVTQSPTHLIKTRGQQVTLRCSPISGHKSVSWYQQVLGQGPQFIFQYYEKEERGRGNFPDRFSARQFPNYSSELNVNALLLGDSALYLCASSRETGGSYGYTFGSGTRLTVV.

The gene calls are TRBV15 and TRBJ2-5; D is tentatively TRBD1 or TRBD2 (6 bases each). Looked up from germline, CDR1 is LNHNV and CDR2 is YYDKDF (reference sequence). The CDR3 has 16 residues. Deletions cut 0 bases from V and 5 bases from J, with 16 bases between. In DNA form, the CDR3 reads TGTGCCACCAGCAGAGATCTGAGGGGGAGCGGGGAGACCCAGTACTTC. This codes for CATSRDLRGSGETQYF.

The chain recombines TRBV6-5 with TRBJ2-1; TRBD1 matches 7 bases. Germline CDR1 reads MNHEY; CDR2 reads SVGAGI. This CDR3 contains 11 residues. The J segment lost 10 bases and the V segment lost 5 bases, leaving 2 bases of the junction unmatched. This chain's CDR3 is CASSEGGEQFF. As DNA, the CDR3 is TGTGCCAGCAGTGAAGGGGGCGAGCAGTTCTTC.

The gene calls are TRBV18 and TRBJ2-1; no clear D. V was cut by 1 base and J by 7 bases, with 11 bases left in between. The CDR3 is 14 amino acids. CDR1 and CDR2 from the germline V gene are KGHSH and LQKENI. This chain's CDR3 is CASSPLVLRNEQFF. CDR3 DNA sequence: TGTGCCAGCTCACCACTAGTTTTGCGAAATGAGCAGTTCTTC.

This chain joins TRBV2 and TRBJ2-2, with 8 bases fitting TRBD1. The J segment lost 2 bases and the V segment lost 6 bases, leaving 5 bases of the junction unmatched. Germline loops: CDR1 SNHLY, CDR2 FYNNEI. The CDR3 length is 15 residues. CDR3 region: CASRSRGRNTGELFF. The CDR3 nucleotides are TGTGCCAGCAGATCCAGGGGGCGAAACACCGGGGAGCTGTTTTTT.

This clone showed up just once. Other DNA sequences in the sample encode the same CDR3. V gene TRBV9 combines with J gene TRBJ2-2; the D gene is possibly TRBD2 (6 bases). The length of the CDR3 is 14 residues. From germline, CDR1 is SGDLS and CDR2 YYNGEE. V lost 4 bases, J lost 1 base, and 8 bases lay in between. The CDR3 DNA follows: TGTGCCAGCAGCCGGGACTTGAACACCGGGGAGCTGTTTTTT. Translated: CASSRDLNTGELFF.

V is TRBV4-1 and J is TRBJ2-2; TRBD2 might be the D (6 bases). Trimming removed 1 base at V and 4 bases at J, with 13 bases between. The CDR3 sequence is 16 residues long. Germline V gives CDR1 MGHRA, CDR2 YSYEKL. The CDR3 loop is CASSQVVGSGTGELFF. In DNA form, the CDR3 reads TGCGCCAGCAGCCAAGTTGTCGGGAGTGGCACCGGGGAGCTGTTTTTT.

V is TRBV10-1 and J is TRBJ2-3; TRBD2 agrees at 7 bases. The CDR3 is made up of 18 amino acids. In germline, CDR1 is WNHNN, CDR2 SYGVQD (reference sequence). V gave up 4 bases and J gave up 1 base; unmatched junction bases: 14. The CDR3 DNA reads TGCGCCAGCAGTGGGGATAGCGGGCGATATAGGGGCACAGATACGCAGTATTTT. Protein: CASSGDSGRYRGTDTQYF.

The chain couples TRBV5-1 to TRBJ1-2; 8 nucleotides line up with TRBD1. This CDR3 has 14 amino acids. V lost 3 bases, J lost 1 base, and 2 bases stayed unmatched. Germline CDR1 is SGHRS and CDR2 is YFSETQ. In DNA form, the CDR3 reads TGCGCCAGCAGCTGGGGACAGGATAACTATGGCTACACCTTC. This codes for CASSWGQDNYGYTF.

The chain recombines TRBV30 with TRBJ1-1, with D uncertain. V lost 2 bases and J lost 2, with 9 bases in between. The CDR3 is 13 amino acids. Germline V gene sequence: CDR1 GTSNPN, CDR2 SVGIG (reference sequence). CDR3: CAWSKKLNTEAFF. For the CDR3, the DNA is TGTGCCTGGAGTAAGAAGTTAAACACTGAAGCTTTCTTT.

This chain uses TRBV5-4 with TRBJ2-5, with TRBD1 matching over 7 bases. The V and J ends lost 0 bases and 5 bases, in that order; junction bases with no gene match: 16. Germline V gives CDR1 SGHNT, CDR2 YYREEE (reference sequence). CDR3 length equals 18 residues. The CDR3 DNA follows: TGTGCCAGCAGCTTGGGCCTCTCCGGGACAGCGGTAAGGGAGACCCAGTACTTC. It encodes CASSLGLSGTAVRETQYF.

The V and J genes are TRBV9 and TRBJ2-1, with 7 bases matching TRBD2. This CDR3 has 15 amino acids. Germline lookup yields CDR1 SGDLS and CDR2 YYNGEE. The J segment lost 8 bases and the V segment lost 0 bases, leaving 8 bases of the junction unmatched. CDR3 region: CASSVVGLGVDEQFF. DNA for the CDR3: TGTGCCAGCAGCGTAGTAGGACTAGGGGTCGATGAGCAGTTCTTC.

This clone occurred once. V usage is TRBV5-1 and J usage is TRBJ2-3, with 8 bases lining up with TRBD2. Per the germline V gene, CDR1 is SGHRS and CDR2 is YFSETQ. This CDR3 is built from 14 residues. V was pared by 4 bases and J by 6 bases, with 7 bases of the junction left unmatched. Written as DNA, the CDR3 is TGCGCCAGCAGCCGGGAGGGGCTCTCGGATACGCAGTATTTT. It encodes CASSREGLSDTQYF.

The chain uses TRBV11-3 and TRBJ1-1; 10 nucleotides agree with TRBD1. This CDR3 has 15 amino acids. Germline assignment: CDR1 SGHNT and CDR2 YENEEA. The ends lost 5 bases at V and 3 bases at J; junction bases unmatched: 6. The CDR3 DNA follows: TGTGCCAGCAGCCCAGGGACAGGGGTTGACACTGAAGCTTTCTTT. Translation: CASSPGTGVDTEAFF.

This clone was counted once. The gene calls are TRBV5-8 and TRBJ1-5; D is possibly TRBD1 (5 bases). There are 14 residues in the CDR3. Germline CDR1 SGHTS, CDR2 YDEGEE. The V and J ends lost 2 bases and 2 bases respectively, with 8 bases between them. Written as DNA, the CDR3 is TGTGCCAGCAGCTTATTGACAGGCAATCAGCCCCAGCATTTT. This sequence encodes CASSLLTGNQPQHF.

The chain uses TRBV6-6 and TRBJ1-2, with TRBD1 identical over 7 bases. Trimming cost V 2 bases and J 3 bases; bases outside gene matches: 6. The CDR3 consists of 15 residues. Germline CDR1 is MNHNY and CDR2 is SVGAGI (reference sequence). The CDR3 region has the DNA TGTGCCAGCAGTTACGTCGAAGGGGGCGACTATGGCTACACCTTC. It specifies CASSYVEGGDYGYTF.